A single sample gave rise to the 24 T cell receptor beta chains below, sequenced in a study of regulatory T cells in long-lasting Graves disease. CDR3-region Arm-PCR and iRepertoire HTBI primers produced the TCR beta libraries. TCRdb called the multiplex PCR reads again in MiXCR, with one record for every CDR3 protein. This sample has over 300,000 distinct CDR3 sequences, with about a sixth found just once. Stated time point: newly diagnosed GD, antithyroid drugs for less than 3 months. Scientists built the TCR library using RNA that was extracted from PBMCs. The input for sequencing was peripheral blood mononuclear cells (PBMCs), taken at new diagnosis, from a patient treated with antithyroid drugs. All receptors come from a female donor with Graves disease.

This clonotype was recorded many times. CDR3 region: CASLDDLTGIGYTF. The CDR3 nucleotides read TGTGCCAGCCTGGATGACTTGACAGGGATTGGCTACACCTTC. V gene TRBV6-1 combines with J gene TRBJ1-2; TRBD1 matches at 7 bases. The CDR3 is made up of 14 amino acids. V lost 8 bases to trimming and J lost 7 bases; unmatched junction nucleotides: 13. Germline values: CDR1 MNHNS, CDR2 SASEGT.

The chain combines TRBV20-1 with TRBJ2-3; TRBD2 agrees at 8 bases. This CDR3 region has 17 residues. J gave up 2 bases and V 5 bases, and 15 bases lay outside the gene matches. Per germline, CDR1 DFQATT and CDR2 SNEGSKA (reference sequence). The DNA of the CDR3 is TGCAGTGCTCCCCCAGCGGGGGCCTCAACGTCCACAGATACGCAGTATTTT. It codes for CSAPPAGASTSTDTQYF.

This clonotype showed up many times. The rearrangement joins TRBV5-4 to TRBJ1-4, with D unclear. CDR3 size: 14 residues. Per the germline V gene, CDR1 is SGHNT and CDR2 is YYREEE (reference sequence). V was pared by 0 bases and J by 7 bases, with 10 bases between. The CDR3 DNA is TGTGCCAGCAGCTTGGGTAGGGCGAGTGAAAAACTGTTTTTT. Its translation: CASSLGRASEKLFF.

This clonotype was counted many times. The rearrangement links TRBV27 to TRBJ2-1; D uncertain. The germline CDR1 and CDR2 sequences are MNHEY and SMNVEV (reference sequence). V was clipped by 5 bases and J by 7 bases, with 12 bases between them. The CDR3 spans 13 residues. CDR3 nucleotides: TGTGCCAGCAGTCCGCAAACGTGGAATGAGCAGTTCTTC. This sequence encodes CASSPQTWNEQFF.

A few counts support this clonotype. The chain recombines TRBV7-9 with TRBJ2-4; D might be TRBD1 (8 bases). Germline CDR1 reads SEHNR; CDR2 reads FQNEAQ (reference sequence). This CDR3 spans 20 amino acids. V was clipped by 10 bases and J by 0 bases, with 31 bases between them. The CDR3 coding sequence is TGTGCCATCGCCAACCAGAACAGGGGGGGCTCGGTCCTAGCCAAAAACATTCAGTACTTC. This gives the protein CAIANQNRGGSVLAKNIQYF.

This rearrangement joins TRBV7-9 to TRBJ2-7; 8 positions agree with TRBD2. The CDR3 consists of 15 residues. With V trimmed by 4 bases and J by 5 bases, 10 bases remained unmatched. Germline-derived CDR1 and CDR2 are SEHNR and FQNEAQ (reference sequence). In DNA, the CDR3 is TGTGCCAGCAGCTCTAAAGCGGGAGAAGTGCACGAGCAGTACTTC. Encoded protein: CASSSKAGEVHEQYF. The variable domain in full, completed from reference TRBV7-9 and TRBJ2-7, reads DTGVSQNPRHKITKRGQNVTFRCDPISEHNRLYWYRQTLGQGPEFLTYFQNEAQLEKSRLLSDRFSAERPKGSFSTLEIQRTEQGDSAMYLCASSSKAGEVHEQYFGPGTRLTVT.

This clonotype was picked up a small number of times. CDR3 sequence reads: CASSMGLAANTGELFF. In nucleotides, the CDR3 is TGTGCCAGTAGTATGGGACTAGCGGCGAACACCGGGGAGCTGTTTTTT. The V gene is TRBV19, the J gene TRBJ2-2, with 11 bases identical to TRBD2. This CDR3 has 16 amino acids. Germline V gene lookup returns CDR1 LNHDA and CDR2 SQIVND (reference sequence). Trimming cost V 3 bases and J 0 bases; bases outside gene matches: 0. Using reference TRBV19 and TRBJ2-2 for the parts outside the CDR3, the full variable domain is DGGITQSPKYLFRKEGQNVTLSCEQNLNHDAMYWYRQDPGQGLRLIYYSQIVNDFQKGDIAEGYSVSREKKESFPLTVTSAQKNPTAFYLCASSMGLAANTGELFFGEGSRLTVL.

This clonotype was counted between two and nine times. V usage is TRBV9 and J usage is TRBJ1-1; 8 bases map to TRBD1. Germline lookup yields CDR1 SGDLS and CDR2 YYNGEE. Trimming at V came to 6 bases and at J to 3 bases, leaving 7 bases not matched to a gene. The CDR3 spans 14 residues. CDR3 residues: CASTPLDRDTEAFF. The CDR3 DNA is TGTGCCAGCACCCCATTGGACAGGGACACTGAAGCTTTCTTT.

The sample holds many counts of this clonotype. The chain uses TRBV6-1 and TRBJ2-3; 8 bases align to TRBD2. CDR1 is MNHNS, CDR2 SASEGT, per germline. J lost 2 bases, V lost 3 bases, and 16 bases had no gene match. The CDR3 loop spans 19 amino acids. In nucleotides, the CDR3 is TGTGCCAGCAGTGAGATCTTTAGGGCTAGCGGGTTCTCCACAGATACGCAGTATTTT. Amino acid sequence: CASSEIFRASGFSTDTQYF.

This clonotype turned up a few times. A far larger clone lies a single base away; this is likely a read error. For the CDR3, the DNA is TGTGCCAGCAGCTTGAAACCTGGCAAGGGGCAGTTCTTC. Its translation is CASSLKPGKGQFF. This chain uses TRBV5-4 with TRBJ2-5; D is unclear. Judging by the DNA end, TRBJ2-1 fits better; the J call may be wrong. The germline V gene has CDR1 SGHNT and CDR2 YYREEE (reference sequence). The CDR3 spans 13 residues.

This clonotype was observed at least ten times. V is TRBV12-5 and J is TRBJ1-2; D gene uncertain. Germline V CDR1 and CDR2: LGHNT, FRNRAP. This CDR3 is built from 15 residues. The V end was cut by 7 bases, the J end by 4 bases, with 19 bases between. The DNA of the CDR3 is TGTGCTAGTGCCCTAACGAGGGTGTCTAGCTATGGCTACACCTTC. This encodes CASALTRVSSYGYTF.

This clonotype occurred many times. The rearrangement uses TRBV19 and TRBJ1-2, with D maybe TRBD1 (5 bases). Trimming stripped 8 bases from V and 0 bases from J, with 16 bases between. The CDR3 has 15 residues. Germline V gives CDR1 LNHDA, CDR2 SQIVND (reference sequence). CDR3 nucleotides: TGTGCCAGTGGGAGGGGTACAGCCGCTAACTATGGCTACACCTTC. Protein sequence: CASGRGTAANYGYTF.

The V gene is TRBV10-3, the J gene TRBJ2-7; TRBD1 might be the D (8 bases). The germline V and J ends were trimmed by 7 bases and 7 bases, with 26 bases remaining between them. The CDR3 totals 16 residues. Per the germline V gene, CDR1 is ENHRY and CDR2 is SYGVKD. CDR3 bases: TGTGCCATCACCAACAGGGGGGGGGCCCCCCCCCTGGAGCAGTACTTC. Its translation: CAITNRGGAPPLEQYF.

In regard to this clonotype: One base away lies a much larger clone, so this may be a sequencing read error. The conserved phenylalanine or tryptophan is not found at the CDR3 terminus, so this likely reflects a read error. The rearrangement links TRBV18 to TRBJ2-1; 7 bases are shared with TRBD2. Germline trimming cut 2 bases from V and 9 bases from J; bases unmatched to any gene: 1. This CDR3 comprises 12 residues. CDR1 is KGHSH, CDR2 LQKENI, per germline. Here the CDR3 DNA reads TGTGCCAGCTCACCAGGCGGGGGTGAGCAGTTCTCC. It encodes CASSPGGGEQFS.

The table lists this clonotype with many counts. This chain uses TRBV20-1 with TRBJ1-6, with 7 bases lining up with TRBD1. CDR1 is DFQATT, CDR2 SNEGSKA, per germline (reference sequence). The CDR3 sequence is 14 residues long. Trimming removed 5 bases from V and 7 bases from J; junction bases left unmatched: 8. The CDR3 region is CSARVGTENSPLHF. DNA for the CDR3: TGCAGTGCTCGTGTGGGGACAGAGAATTCACCCCTCCACTTT.

On this clonotype: At one end the junction does not follow the germline gene, possibly because of a read error. The chain employs TRBV5-1 and TRBJ1-5; TRBD1 is a possible D gene (6 bases). Looked up from germline, CDR1 is SGHRS and CDR2 is YFSETQ. This CDR3 contains 14 residues. CDR3 in DNA: TGTGCCAGCAGCTTGTCCTGGGGGACAATGCCCCAGCATTTT. This translates into CASSLSWGTMPQHF.

This clonotype appeared many times. CDR3 sequence reads: CASSQVPPGGGYTF. In DNA, the CDR3 is TGCGCCAGCAGCCAAGTCCCCCCCGGGGGGGGCTACACCTTC. The chain carries TRBV4-1 and TRBJ1-2, with a weak D call TRBD1 (5 bases). The CDR3 sequence is 14 residues long. The V and J ends lost 1 base and 8 bases respectively, with 14 bases between them. The germline gives CDR1 MGHRA, CDR2 YSYEKL.

This clonotype turned up a few times. The chain links TRBV7-9 to TRBJ2-5, with a possible D match to TRBD2 (6 bases). Trimming cost V 5 bases and J 5 bases, with 18 bases left between them. The CDR3 length is 15 residues. Germline values: CDR1 SEHNR, CDR2 FQNEAQ (reference sequence). DNA of the CDR3: TGTGCCAGCAGCCAAGGACTACCCTCGGGGGAGACCCAGTACTTC. This translates into CASSQGLPSGETQYF.

This clonotype was detected many times. This rearrangement joins TRBV7-2 to TRBJ2-5; D remains ambiguous. This CDR3 has 14 residues. CDR1 and CDR2 (germline): SGHTA, FQGNSA. V was cut by 8 bases and J by 4 bases, with 17 bases left in between. CDR3 sequence reads: CASALRSKIETQYF. The CDR3 DNA reads as TGTGCCAGCGCCTTGAGGAGCAAGATAGAGACCCAGTACTTC.

This chain connects TRBV4-3 to TRBJ1-5; D uncertain. The CDR3 spans 16 residues. Germline V CDR1 and CDR2: LGHNA, YSLEER. V was clipped by 0 bases and J by 6 bases, with 15 bases between them. The CDR3 region is CASSQDYELGSQPQHF. The CDR3 DNA is TGCGCCAGCAGCCAAGATTATGAGTTAGGAAGTCAGCCCCAGCATTTT.

This clonotype was seen many times. The chain recombines TRBV7-3 with TRBJ1-1, with 7 nucleotides matching TRBD1. V gave up 8 bases and J gave up 3 bases; unmatched junction bases: 9. The CDR3 is 14 residues long. Germline CDR1 reads SGHTA; CDR2 reads FQGTGA. Written as DNA, the CDR3 is TGTGCCAGCTCATCACAGGGGTTTCACACTGAAGCTTTCTTT. As protein: CASSSQGFHTEAFF.

Regarding this clonotype: Mismatch with germline at one junction end may stem from a read error. The rearrangement uses TRBV6-1 and TRBJ2-7, with 9 bases identical to TRBD1. Germline CDR1 and CDR2: MNHNS and SASEGT. There are 15 residues in the CDR3. DNA for the CDR3: TGTGCCAGCAGTGACCGGACAGGGGATACCTACGAGCGGTACTTC. This gives the protein CASSDRTGDTYERYF.

This clonotype was picked up many times. The chain links TRBV7-2 to TRBJ2-2, with 14 bases lining up with TRBD2. The junction had 7 bases not matched to a gene; V was cut back by 5 bases and J by 5 bases. The CDR3 length is 17 residues. Germline CDR1 reads SGHTA; CDR2 reads FQGNSA. The CDR3 is CASSPGTSGSQTGELFF. CDR3 DNA sequence: TGTGCCAGCAGCCCTGGGACTAGCGGGAGTCAAACCGGGGAGCTGTTTTTT.

V usage is TRBV19 and J usage is TRBJ1-4; no clear D gene. V was cut by 3 bases and J by 0 bases, with 11 bases left in between. Germline CDR1 LNHDA, CDR2 SQIVND (reference sequence). The CDR3 sequence is 16 residues long. The chain's CDR3 is CASSIVLTATNEKLFF. CDR3 coding DNA: TGTGCCAGTAGTATCGTACTCACAGCAACTAATGAAAAACTGTTTTTT.